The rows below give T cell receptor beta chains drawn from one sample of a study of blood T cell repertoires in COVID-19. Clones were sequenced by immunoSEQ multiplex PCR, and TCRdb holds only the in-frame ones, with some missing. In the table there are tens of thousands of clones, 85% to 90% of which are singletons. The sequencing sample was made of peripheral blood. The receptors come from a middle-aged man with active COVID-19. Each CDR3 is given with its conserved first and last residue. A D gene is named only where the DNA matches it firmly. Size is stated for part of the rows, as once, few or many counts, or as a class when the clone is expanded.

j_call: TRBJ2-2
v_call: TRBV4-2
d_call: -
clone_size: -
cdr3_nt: TGTGCCAGCAGCCAAGAAGACTGGACAGTAAACACCGGGGAGCTGTTTTTT
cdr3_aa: CASSQEDWTVNTGELFF

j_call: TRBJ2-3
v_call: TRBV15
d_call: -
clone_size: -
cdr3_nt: TGTGCCACCAGATACGGGGGAGGTGCAGATACGCAGTATTTT
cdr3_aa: CATRYGGGADTQYF

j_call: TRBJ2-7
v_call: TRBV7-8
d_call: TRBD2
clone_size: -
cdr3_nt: TGTGCCAGCAGCCCCCCCTCTTCGAGCGGGACGCAGTACTTC
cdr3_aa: CASSPPSSSGTQYF

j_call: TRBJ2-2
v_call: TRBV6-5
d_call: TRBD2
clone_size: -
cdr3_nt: TGTGCCAGCAGTTCAGGACTAGCGGGAGGACCCGGGGAGCTGTTTTTT
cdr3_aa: CASSSGLAGGPGELFF

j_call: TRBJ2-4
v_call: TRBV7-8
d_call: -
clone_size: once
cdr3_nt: TGTGCCAGCAGCTCGGCCGGAGCGGTCGACATTCAGTACTTC
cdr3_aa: CASSSAGAVDIQYF

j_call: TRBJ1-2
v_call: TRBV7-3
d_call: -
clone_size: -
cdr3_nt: TGTGCCAGCAGCTCATCAGGGGATGGCTACACCTTC
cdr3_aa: CASSSSGDGYTF

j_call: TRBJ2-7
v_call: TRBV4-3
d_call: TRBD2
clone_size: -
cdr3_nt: TGCGCCAGCAGCCAAAACCCAGGGAGGGGAAACGAGCAGTACTTC
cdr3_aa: CASSQNPGRGNEQYF

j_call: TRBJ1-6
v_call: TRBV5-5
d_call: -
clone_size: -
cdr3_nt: TGTGCCAGCAGCTCGGGACGCGGGGGCCCCCAGGGCTCCTATAATTCACCCCTCCACTTT
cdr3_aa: CASSSGRGGPQGSYNSPLHF

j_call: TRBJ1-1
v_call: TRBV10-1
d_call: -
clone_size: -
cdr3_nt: TGCGCCAGCATGGGCAGTCGGAACACTGAAGCTTTCTTT
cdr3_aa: CASMGSRNTEAFF

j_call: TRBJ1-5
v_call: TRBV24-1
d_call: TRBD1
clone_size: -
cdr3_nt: TGTGCCACCGGACCCCGAGACAGGGGAAACAATCAGCCCCAGCATTTT
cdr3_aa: CATGPRDRGNNQPQHF

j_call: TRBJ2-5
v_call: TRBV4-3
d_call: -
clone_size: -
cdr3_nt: TGCGCCAGCAGCCAAGAAGCACAAGGGGGGGGCCAAGAGACCCAGTACTTC
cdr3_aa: CASSQEAQGGGQETQYF

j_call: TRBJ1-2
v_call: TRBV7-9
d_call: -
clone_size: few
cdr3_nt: TGTGCCAGCAGCTTCCGGACAGAGACCTATGGCTACACCTTC
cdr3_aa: CASSFRTETYGYTF

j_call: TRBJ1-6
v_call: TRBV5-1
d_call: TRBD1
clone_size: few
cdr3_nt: TGCGCCAGTTCCAGGGAGGACAGGGGATCACCCCTCCACTTT
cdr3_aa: CASSREDRGSPLHF

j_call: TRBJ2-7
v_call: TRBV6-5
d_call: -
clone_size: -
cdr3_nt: TGTGCCAGCAGTTACAGGCAGGGGTCAAGAGAGCAGTACTTC
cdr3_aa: CASSYRQGSREQYF

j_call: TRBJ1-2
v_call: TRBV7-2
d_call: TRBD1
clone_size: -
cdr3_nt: TGTGCCAGCAGCCGCTTGGACAGGGATGGCTATGGCTACACCTTC
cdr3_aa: CASSRLDRDGYGYTF

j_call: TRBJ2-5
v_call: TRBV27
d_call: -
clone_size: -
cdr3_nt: TGTGCCAGCAGTTCCTCCTCCCGACAGGAACCTTGGTCGGCGGGAGAAGAGACCCAGTACTTC
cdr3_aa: CASSSSSRQEPWSAGEETQYF

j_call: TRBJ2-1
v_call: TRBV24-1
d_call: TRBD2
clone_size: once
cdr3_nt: TGTGCCACCAGTGACGCGACTAGCGGGGGGGACAATGAGCAGTTCTTC
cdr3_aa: CATSDATSGGDNEQFF

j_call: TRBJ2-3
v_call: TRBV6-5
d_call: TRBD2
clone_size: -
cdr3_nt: TGTGCCAGCAGCCGGGGGGGACGGGGAGGCGATACGCAGTATTTT
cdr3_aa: CASSRGGRGGDTQYF

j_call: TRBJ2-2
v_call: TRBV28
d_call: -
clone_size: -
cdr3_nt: TGTGCCAGCAGTTTAGGGGCAGGGGTCGACACCGGGGAGCTGTTTTTT
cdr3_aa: CASSLGAGVDTGELFF

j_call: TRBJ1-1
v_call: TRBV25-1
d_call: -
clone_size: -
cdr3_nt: TGTGCCAGCAGTGAATTCGCGGAGACTGAAGCTTTCTTT
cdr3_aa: CASSEFAETEAFF

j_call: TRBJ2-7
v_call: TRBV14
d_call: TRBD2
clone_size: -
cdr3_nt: TGTGCCAGCAGCCAAGGGGGACTAGCGGTTAGCTCCTACGAGCAGTACTTC
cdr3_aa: CASSQGGLAVSSYEQYF

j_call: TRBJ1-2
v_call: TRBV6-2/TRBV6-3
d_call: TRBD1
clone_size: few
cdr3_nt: TGTGCCAGCAGTTACAGGGGACAGCTCTATGGCTACACCTTC
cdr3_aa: CASSYRGQLYGYTF

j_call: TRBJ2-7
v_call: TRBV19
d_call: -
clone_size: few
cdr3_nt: TGTGCCAGTAGTGGTGGGACTTCCGTCGAGCAGTACTTC
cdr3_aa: CASSGGTSVEQYF

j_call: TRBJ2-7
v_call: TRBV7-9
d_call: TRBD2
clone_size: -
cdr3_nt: TGTGCCAGCAGCTCAAGCGGGAGGGCCTACGAGCAGTACTTC
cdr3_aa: CASSSSGRAYEQYF

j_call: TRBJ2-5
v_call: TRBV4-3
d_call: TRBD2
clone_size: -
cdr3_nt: TGCGCCAGCAGCCAATCCCGACTAGCGGGAGAAAGGGGCCAAGAGACCCAGTACTTC
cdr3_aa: CASSQSRLAGERGQETQYF

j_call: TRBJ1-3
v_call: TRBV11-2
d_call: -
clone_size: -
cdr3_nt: TGTGCCAGCAGCTTCCTGACAGGAAAGGTATCAGGAAACACCATATATTTT
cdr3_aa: CASSFLTGKVSGNTIYF

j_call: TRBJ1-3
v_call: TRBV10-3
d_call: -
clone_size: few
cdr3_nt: TGTGCCATTTCCGCCGGGGGACGCTCTGGAAACACCATATATTTT
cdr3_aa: CAISAGGRSGNTIYF

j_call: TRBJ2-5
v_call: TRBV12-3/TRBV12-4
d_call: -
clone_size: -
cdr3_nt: TGTGCCAGCAGCCGGGGTAACCAAGAGACCCAGTACTTC
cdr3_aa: CASSRGNQETQYF

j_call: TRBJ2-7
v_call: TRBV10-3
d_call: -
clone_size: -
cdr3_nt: TGTGCCAAAGTCGTCGGCGAGCAGTACTTC
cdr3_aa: CAKVVGEQYF

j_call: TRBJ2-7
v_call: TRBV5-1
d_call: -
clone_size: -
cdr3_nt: TGCGCCAGCAGCTTGGGAGACGAGCAGTACTTC
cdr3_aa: CASSLGDEQYF

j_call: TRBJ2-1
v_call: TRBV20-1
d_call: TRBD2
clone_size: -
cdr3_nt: TGCAGTGCTAGTCGCGGGGGGGGAGGCGGTGAGCAGTTCTTC
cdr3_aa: CSASRGGGGGEQFF

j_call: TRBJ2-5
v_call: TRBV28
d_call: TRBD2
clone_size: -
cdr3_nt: TGTGCCAGCAGTTTAGCCGGGACTAGCGGGAGGGCCGACGAGACCCAGTACTTC
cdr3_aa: CASSLAGTSGRADETQYF

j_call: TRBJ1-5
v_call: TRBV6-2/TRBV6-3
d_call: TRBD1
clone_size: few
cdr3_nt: TGTGCCAGCAGTTACCTCCGGACAGGCCGGCCCCAGCATTTT
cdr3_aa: CASSYLRTGRPQHF

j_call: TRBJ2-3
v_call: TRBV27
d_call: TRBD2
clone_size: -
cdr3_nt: TGTGCCAGCAGAATCGCGGGAGTGGGAGATACGCAGTATTTT
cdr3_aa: CASRIAGVGDTQYF

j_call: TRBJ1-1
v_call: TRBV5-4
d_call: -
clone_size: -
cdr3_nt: TGTGCCAGCAGCGACCCGCGGATGGGTGGGACTGAAGCTTTCTTT
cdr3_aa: CASSDPRMGGTEAFF

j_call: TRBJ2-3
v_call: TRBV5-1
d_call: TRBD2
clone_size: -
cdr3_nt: TGCGCCAGCAGGGCCCGGGGGGAAACAGATACGCAGTATTTT
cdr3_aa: CASRARGETDTQYF

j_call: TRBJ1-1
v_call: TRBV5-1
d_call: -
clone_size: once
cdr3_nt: TGCGCCAGCAGCTGGGGCGGACAGAAGAACACTGAAGCTTTCTTT
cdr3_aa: CASSWGGQKNTEAFF

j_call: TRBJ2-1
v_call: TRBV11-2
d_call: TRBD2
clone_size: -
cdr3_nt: TGTGCCAGCAGCCCACAGCGGGGTACCTACAATGAGCAGTTCTTC
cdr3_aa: CASSPQRGTYNEQFF

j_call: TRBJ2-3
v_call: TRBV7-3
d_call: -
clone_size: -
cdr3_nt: TGTGCCAGCAGCTTAAGCGCAACCAGCACAGATACGCAGTATTTT
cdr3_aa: CASSLSATSTDTQYF

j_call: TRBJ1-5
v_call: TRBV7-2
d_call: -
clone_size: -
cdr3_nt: TGTGCCAGCAGCTTAGGAGCAGGCAATACAGGGCCCCAGCATTTT
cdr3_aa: CASSLGAGNTGPQHF

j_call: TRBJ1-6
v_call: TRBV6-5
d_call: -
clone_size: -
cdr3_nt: TGTGCCAGCAGGGAGTTCCGGGATAATTCACCCCTCCACTTT
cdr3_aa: CASREFRDNSPLHF

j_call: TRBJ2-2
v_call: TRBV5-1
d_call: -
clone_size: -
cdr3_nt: TGCGCCAGCAGCCTGGGGGGGCCCGGGGAGCTGTTTTTT
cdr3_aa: CASSLGGPGELFF

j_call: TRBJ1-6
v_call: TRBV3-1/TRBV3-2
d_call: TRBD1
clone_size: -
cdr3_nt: TGTGCCAGCAGCCAAGTAGACAGGGACTCACCCCTCCACTTT
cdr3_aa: CASSQVDRDSPLHF